The rows below give T cell receptor beta chains drawn from one sample of a study of T cells in Graves' hyperthyroidism and ophthalmopathy. TCRdb itself ran the multiplex PCR reads through MiXCR, one entry per CDR3 protein. The table has over 500,000 distinct CDR3 sequences, 17% seen once. Sequenced sample: blood. The receptors shown here come from a woman younger than 35 with Graves' ophthalmopathy. CDR3s include the opening cysteine and the closing phenylalanine or tryptophan. A D gene is named only where the DNA matches it firmly. Rows give clone size only sometimes, using once, few, many, or a class for an expanded clone.

CDR3aa,CDR3nt,v_gene,d_gene,abundance,j_gene
CASSQDLGGSMAQHF,TGTGCCAGCAGCCAAGATCTGGGGGGCTCCATGGCCCAGCATTTT,TRBV4-2,NA,few,TRBJ1-5
CASSGTGTGELFF,TGCGCCAGCAGCGGGACAGGGACCGGGGAGCTGTTTTTT,TRBV5-1,TRBD1,NA,TRBJ2-2
CASSSKKGGNYNEQFF,TGTGCCAGCAGTTCCAAAAAGGGCGGCAACTACAATGAGCAGTTCTTC,TRBV28,NA,many,TRBJ2-1
CASSFRRELRETQYF,TGTGCCAGCAGTTTTAGGCGGGAGCTAAGAGAGACCCAGTACTTC,TRBV27,TRBD2,few,TRBJ2-5
CASTAGVRGYTF,TGTGCCAGCACCGCAGGGGTACGTGGCTACACCTTC,TRBV6-1,NA,many,TRBJ1-2
CASRTGGRGPTPPSYEQYF,TGCGCCAGCAGGACAGGGGGCCGTGGGCCCACCCCTCCTTCCTACGAGCAGTACTTC,TRBV10-2,TRBD1,few,TRBJ2-7
CASSYGGSGYEQYF,TGTGCCAGCAGTTACGGTGGGAGTGGCTACGAGCAGTACTTC,TRBV6-2/TRBV6-3,NA,NA,TRBJ2-7
CASNFRGTVSYERQYF,TGTGCCAGCAACTTCAGGGGGACGGTGAGCTACGAGCGGCAGTACTTC,TRBV5-6,TRBD1,NA,TRBJ2-7
CASGLVLGQHNEQFF,TGTGCTAGTGGTTTGGTACTGGGACAACACAATGAGCAGTTCTTC,TRBV12-5,NA,few,TRBJ2-1
CASLGGPEAFF,TGTGCCAGTTTAGGGGGGCCTGAAGCTTTCTTT,TRBV19,NA,NA,TRBJ1-1
CASSIPGAYGYTF,TGTGCCAGTAGTATTCCGGGGGCCTATGGCTACACCTTC,TRBV19,NA,few,TRBJ1-2
CASSLSQTPQLPQHF,TGTGCCAGCAGCTTAAGCCAAACACCTCAGCTGCCCCAGCATTTT,TRBV7-2,NA,NA,TRBJ1-5
CASWDGFHQEQYF,TGTGCCAGCTGGGACGGCTTCCACCAGGAGCAGTACTTC,TRBV2,NA,many,TRBJ2-7
CASSPGTSITDTQYF,TGTGCCAGCAGTCCCGGGACTAGTATAACAGATACGCAGTATTTT,TRBV27,TRBD2,many,TRBJ2-3